Below, 7 T cell receptor beta chains from the same sample are listed, as sequenced in a study of vaccination effects on CD4 cells after COVID-19. The table came from immunoSEQ multiplex PCR; TCRdb's copy has only in-frame clones and leaves some out. The sample lists about 46,000 clones; about four fifths were seen once. No cognate antigen is known for these TCRs. Antigen-specific CD4+ T cells expanded by the ViraFEST assay with viral peptide pools were then sequenced. The authors isolated CD4+ T cells after nine to eleven days of culture. Each participant received a vaccine that was either BNT162b2 or mRNA-1273, given as two doses. The sequencing here drew on CD4+ T cells from PBMCs cultured with HCoV-OC43 spike peptides, taken after COVID-19 vaccination. Sample subset: HCoV-OC43 spike overlapping peptide pool stimulation. The receptor set was obtained from a human donor who received a COVID-19 vaccine.

This sequence joins TRBV7-2 and TRBJ1-2; the D gene is possibly TRBD1 (5 bases). V was pared by 3 bases and J by 5 bases, with 13 bases between. The CDR3 loop spans 14 amino acids. The germline V gene has CDR1 SGHTA and CDR2 FQGNSA. CDR3 sequence: CASSLPGQWYGYTF. The CDR3 DNA is TGTGCCAGCAGCTTGCCAGGGCAATGGTATGGCTACACCTTC.

The chain combines TRBV18 with TRBJ1-1, with D unresolved. The CDR3 covers 12 residues. V was trimmed by 2 bases and J by 0 bases, leaving 1 base between them. Germline CDR1 KGHSH, CDR2 LQKENI. This CDR3 reads CASSPMNTEAFF. CDR3 nucleotide sequence: TGTGCCAGCTCACCAATGAACACTGAAGCTTTCTTT.

This clone showed up just a few times. V is TRBV4-2 and J is TRBJ2-1, with 8 nucleotides matching TRBD2. The CDR3 has 17 residues. The germline V gene encodes CDR1 LGHNA and CDR2 YNFKEQ. Unmatched junction bases numbered 8, after V lost 0 bases and J lost 4 bases. The CDR3 sequence is CASSQDVGRGVYNEQFF. CDR3 DNA sequence: TGTGCCAGCAGCCAAGATGTGGGGCGGGGGGTATACAATGAGCAGTTCTTC.

The chain links TRBV2 to TRBJ2-7; the D is unclear. The CDR3 covers 11 residues. V gave up 4 bases and J gave up 3 bases, with 4 bases separating them. CDR1 is SNHLY and CDR2 is FYNNEI in the germline V gene. The CDR3 sequence is CASSGNYEQYF. The CDR3 DNA reads as TGTGCCAGCAGTGGTAACTACGAGCAGTACTTC.

This rearrangement joins TRBV5-4 to TRBJ1-2; tentatively, D is TRBD1 (6 bases). V gave up 5 bases and J gave up 1 base, with 15 bases separating them. CDR3 length equals 15 residues. Germline V gives CDR1 SGHNT, CDR2 YYREEE (reference sequence). The CDR3 loop is CASRQGGASNYGYTF. The CDR3 DNA sequence: TGTGCCAGCAGGCAAGGGGGGGCGAGTAACTATGGCTACACCTTC. Based on the CDR3 plus reference TRBV5-4 and TRBJ1-2, the full variable domain is ETGVTQSPTHLIKTRGQQVTLRCSSQSGHNTVSWYQQALGQGPQFIFQYYREEENGRGNFPPRFSGLQFPNYSSELNVNALELDDSALYLCASRQGGASNYGYTFGSGTRLTVV.

There are a few counts of this clone. The chain joins TRBV3-1 (or the pseudogene TRBV3-2) to TRBJ2-3, with 12 bases aligning to TRBD1. V gave up 6 bases and J gave up 5 bases; unmatched junction bases: 9. CDR1 and CDR2 (germline): LGHDT, YNNKEL (reference sequence). The CDR3 runs to 16 residues. The CDR3 DNA reads TGTGCCAGCAGAGGTGGGACAGGGGGCCCTAGAGATACGCAGTATTTT. It codes for CASRGGTGGPRDTQYF.

J is TRBJ1-3 and V is TRBV5-1; D may be TRBD1 (5 bases). The germline V and J ends were trimmed by 0 bases and 0 bases, with 7 bases remaining between them. Germline V gene lookup returns CDR1 SGHRS and CDR2 YFSETQ. The CDR3 consists of 15 residues. The CDR3 region is CASSLDGGSGNTIYF. CDR3 sequence (DNA): TGCGCCAGCAGCTTGGACGGGGGCTCTGGAAACACCATATATTTT.